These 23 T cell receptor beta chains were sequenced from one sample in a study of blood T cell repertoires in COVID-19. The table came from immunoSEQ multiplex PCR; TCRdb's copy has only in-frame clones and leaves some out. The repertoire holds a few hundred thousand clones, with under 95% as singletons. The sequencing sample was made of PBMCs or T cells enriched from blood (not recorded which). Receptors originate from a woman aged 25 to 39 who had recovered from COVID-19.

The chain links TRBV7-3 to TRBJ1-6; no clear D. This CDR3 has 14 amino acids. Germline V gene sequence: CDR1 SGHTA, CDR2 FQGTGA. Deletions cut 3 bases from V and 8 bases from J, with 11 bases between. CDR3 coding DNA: TGTGCCAGCAGCTTTGGGAGCCGCGATTCACCCCTCCACTTT. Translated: CASSFGSRDSPLHF.

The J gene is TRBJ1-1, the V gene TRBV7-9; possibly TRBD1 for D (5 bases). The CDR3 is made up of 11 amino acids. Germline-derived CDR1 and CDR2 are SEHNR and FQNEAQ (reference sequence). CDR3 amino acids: CAILNGGIAFF. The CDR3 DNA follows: TGTGCGATCCTCAACGGGGGAATAGCTTTCTTT.

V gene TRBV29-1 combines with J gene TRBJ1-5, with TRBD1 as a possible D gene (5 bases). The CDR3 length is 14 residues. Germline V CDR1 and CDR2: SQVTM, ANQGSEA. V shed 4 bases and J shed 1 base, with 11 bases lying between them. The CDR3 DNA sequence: TGCAGCGTTGCGATACAGGAAAGCAATCAGCCCCAGCATTTT. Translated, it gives CSVAIQESNQPQHF.

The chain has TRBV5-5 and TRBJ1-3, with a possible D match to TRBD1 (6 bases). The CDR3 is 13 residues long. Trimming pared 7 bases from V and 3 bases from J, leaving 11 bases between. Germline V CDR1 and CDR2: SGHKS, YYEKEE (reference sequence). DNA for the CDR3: TGTGCCAGCGAAGGGACAATTGGAAACACCATATATTTT. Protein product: CASEGTIGNTIYF.

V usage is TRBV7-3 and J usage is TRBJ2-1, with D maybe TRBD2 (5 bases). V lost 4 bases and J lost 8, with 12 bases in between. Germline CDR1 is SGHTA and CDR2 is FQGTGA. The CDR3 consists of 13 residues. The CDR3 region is CASSSLSSDEQFF. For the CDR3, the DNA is TGTGCCAGCAGCTCCCTTAGTAGCGATGAGCAGTTCTTC.

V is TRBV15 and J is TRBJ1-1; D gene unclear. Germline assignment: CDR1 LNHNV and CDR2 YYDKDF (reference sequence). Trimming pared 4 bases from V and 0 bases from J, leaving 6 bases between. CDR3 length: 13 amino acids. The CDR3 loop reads CATSKAVNTEAFF. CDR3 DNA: TGTGCCACCAGCAAGGCGGTGAACACTGAAGCTTTCTTT.

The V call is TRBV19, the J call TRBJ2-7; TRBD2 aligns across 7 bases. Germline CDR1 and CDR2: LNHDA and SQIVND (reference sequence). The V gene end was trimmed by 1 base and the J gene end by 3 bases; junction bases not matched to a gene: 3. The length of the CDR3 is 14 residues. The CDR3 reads CASSIGGSFYEQYF. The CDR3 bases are TGTGCCAGTAGTATAGGCGGGAGTTTCTACGAGCAGTACTTC.

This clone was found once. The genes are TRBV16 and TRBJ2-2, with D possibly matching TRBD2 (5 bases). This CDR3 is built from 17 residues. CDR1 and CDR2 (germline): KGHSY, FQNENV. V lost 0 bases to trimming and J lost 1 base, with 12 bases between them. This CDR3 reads CASSQSPGWMNTGELFF. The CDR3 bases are TGTGCCAGCAGCCAATCCCCGGGATGGATGAACACCGGGGAGCTGTTTTTT.

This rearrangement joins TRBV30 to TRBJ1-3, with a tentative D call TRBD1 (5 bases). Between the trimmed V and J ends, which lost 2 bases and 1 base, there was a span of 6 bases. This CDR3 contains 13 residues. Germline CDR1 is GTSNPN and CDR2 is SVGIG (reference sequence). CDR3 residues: CAWSRQSGNTIYF. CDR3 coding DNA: TGTGCCTGGAGTCGACAGTCTGGAAACACCATATATTTT. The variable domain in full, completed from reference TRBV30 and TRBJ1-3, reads SQTIHQWPATLVQPVGSPLSLECTVEGTSNPNLYWYRQAAGRGLQLLFYSVGIGQISSEVPQNLSASRPQDRQFILSSKKLLLSDSGFYLCAWSRQSGNTIYFGEGSWLTVV.

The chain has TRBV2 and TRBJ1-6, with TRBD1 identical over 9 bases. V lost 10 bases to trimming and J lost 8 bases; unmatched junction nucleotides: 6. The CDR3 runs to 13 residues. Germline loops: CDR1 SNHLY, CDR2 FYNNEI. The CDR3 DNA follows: TGTGCCACGCGGACAGGGGAGGATTCACCCCTCCACTTT. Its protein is CATRTGEDSPLHF.

The CDR3 region is CASSFSSYNEQFF. The CDR3 DNA reads as TGTGCCAGCAGCTTCTCGTCGTACAATGAGCAGTTCTTC. V gene TRBV7-3 combines with J gene TRBJ2-1, with D hard to call. Trimming shortened V by 3 bases and J by 4 bases, and 7 bases separated the two germline ends. CDR3 length equals 13 residues. The germline CDR1 and CDR2 sequences are SGHTA and FQGTGA.

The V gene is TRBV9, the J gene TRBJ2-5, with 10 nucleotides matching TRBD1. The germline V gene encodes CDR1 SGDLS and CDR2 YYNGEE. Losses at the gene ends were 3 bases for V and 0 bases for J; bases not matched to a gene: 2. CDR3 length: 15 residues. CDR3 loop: CASSGQGAYQETQYF. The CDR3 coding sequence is TGTGCCAGCAGCGGACAGGGGGCCTACCAAGAGACCCAGTACTTC.

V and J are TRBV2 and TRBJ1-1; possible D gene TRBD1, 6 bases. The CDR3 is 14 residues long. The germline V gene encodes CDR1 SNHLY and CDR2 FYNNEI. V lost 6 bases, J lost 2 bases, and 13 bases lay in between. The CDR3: CASSTWTDNTEAFF. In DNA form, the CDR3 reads TGTGCCAGCAGCACATGGACAGATAACACTGAAGCTTTCTTT.

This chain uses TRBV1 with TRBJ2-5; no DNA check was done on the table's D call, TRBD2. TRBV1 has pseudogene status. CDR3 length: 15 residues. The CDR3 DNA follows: TGCACCAGCAGCCAAGCGGCTAGACCTCGGTGGACCCAGTACTTC. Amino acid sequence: CTSSQAARPRWTQYF.

CDR3 coding DNA: TGTGCCAGCAGCTTGACCCAGGGCTACGAGCAGTACTTC. The encoded protein is CASSLTQGYEQYF. The chain joins TRBV7-9 to TRBJ2-7; maybe TRBD1 (5 bases). The CDR3 is 13 residues long. The germline V gene has CDR1 SEHNR and CDR2 FQNEAQ (reference sequence). V shed 3 bases and J shed 3 bases, with 9 bases lying between them.

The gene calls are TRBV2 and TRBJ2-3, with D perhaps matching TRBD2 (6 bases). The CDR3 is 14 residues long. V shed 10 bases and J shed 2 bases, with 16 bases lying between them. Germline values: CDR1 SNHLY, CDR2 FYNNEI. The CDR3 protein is CAISPGVTTDTQYF. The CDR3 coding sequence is TGTGCCATCTCTCCGGGGGTTACCACAGATACGCAGTATTTT.

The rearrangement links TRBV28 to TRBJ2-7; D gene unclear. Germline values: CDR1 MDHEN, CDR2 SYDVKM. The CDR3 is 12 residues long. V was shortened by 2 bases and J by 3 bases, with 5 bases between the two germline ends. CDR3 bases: TGTGCCAGCAGTTTAGGAGTCTACGAGCAGTACTTC. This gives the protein CASSLGVYEQYF.

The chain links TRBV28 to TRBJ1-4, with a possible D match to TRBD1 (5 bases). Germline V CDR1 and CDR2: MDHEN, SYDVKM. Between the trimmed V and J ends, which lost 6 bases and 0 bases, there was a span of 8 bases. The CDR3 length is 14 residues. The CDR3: CASRGQSTNEKLFF. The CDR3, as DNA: TGTGCCAGCAGGGGGCAGTCAACTAATGAAAAACTGTTTTTT.

The CDR3 DNA is TGTGCCAGTAGCCCCGGGAATAACTATGGCTACACCTTC. This encodes CASSPGNNYGYTF. The chain joins TRBV19 to TRBJ1-2, with D unresolved. This CDR3 is 13 amino acids long. V lost 6 bases to trimming and J lost 1 base, with 9 bases between them. The germline V gene has CDR1 LNHDA and CDR2 SQIVND (reference sequence).

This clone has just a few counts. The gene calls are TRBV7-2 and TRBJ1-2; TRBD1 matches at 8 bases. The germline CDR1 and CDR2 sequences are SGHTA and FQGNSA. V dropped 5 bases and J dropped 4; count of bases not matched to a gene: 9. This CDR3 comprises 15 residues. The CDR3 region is CASSAAGGIGYGYTF. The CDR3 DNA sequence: TGTGCCAGCAGCGCCGCAGGGGGCATAGGCTATGGCTACACCTTC. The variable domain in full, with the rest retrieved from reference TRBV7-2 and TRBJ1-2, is GAGVSQSPSNKVTEKGKDVELRCDPISGHTALYWYRQSLGQGLEFLIYFQGNSAPDKSGLPSDRFSAERTGGSVSTLTIQRTQQEDSAVYLCASSAAGGIGYGYTFGSGTRLTVV.

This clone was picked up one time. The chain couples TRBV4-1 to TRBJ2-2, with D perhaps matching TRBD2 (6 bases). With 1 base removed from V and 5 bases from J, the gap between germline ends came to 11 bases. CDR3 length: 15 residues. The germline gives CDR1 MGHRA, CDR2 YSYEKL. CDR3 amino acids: CASSQVGGRTGELFF. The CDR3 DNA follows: TGCGCCAGCAGCCAAGTGGGAGGCCGGACCGGGGAGCTGTTTTTT.

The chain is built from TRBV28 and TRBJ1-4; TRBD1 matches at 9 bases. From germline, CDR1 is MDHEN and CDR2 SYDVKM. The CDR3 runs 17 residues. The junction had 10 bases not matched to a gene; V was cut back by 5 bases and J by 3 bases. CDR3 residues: CASSLDRGYVSNEKLFF. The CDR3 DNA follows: TGTGCCAGCAGTCTGGACAGGGGTTATGTGTCTAATGAAAAACTGTTTTTT.

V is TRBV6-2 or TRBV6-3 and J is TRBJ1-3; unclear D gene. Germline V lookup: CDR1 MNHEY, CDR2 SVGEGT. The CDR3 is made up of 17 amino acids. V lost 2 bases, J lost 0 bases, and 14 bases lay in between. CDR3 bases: TGTGCCAGCAGTTACACGGTGCAACGAAACTCTGGAAACACCATATATTTT. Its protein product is CASSYTVQRNSGNTIYF.